These T cell receptor beta chains were read from a single sample in a study of response to subunit inactivated influenza vaccine. TCRdb independently ran MiXCR on the RT-PCR reads; one entry per CDR3 protein. This sample yields hundreds of thousands of distinct CDR3 sequences, of which about 15% are seen a single time; roughly 12% belongs to the top ten. Sequencing was performed on PBMCs from blood, taken 11 to 12 days after vaccination. The receptors here all came from a man aged 50 or older who received an inactivated influenza vaccine. Both conserved end residues are part of each CDR3. The D gene is left open where the match is weak. For some rows the clone size is stated as once, few or many, or as a class when expanded; others skip it.

j_gene,v_gene,len,d_gene,abundance,CDR3nt,CDR3aa
TRBJ1-1,TRBV5-1,18,.,.,TGCGCCAGCAGCACAGCCCCGGGACATAGACCTGTGTGGACTGAAGCTTTCTTT,CASSTAPGHRPVWTEAFF
TRBJ1-4,TRBV7-9,14,.,.,TGTGCCAGCGGGGTCCGCGCAACTAATGAAAAACTGTTTTTT,CASGVRATNEKLFF
TRBJ2-7,TRBV20-1,13,TRBD1,few,TGCAGTTGTGGGGACAGGGATTCCTACGAGCAGTACTTC,CSCGDRDSYEQYF
TRBJ2-1,TRBV9,15,TRBD1,many,TGTGCCAGCAGCGTAGCGGGACAGTCCTACAATGAGCAGTTCTTC,CASSVAGQSYNEQFF
TRBJ2-2,TRBV5-6,15,TRBD1,.,TGTGCCAGCAGCTTCGGGACAGGGCCCACCGGGGAGCTGTTTTTT,CASSFGTGPTGELFF
TRBJ1-5,TRBV20-1,13,.,.,TGCAGTGCTAGAGATCGGTGGGGTGAGCCCCAGCATTTT,CSARDRWGEPQHF
TRBJ1-1,TRBV29-1,12,.,many,TGCAGCGTTAAACGGATGAACACTGAAGCTTTCTTT,CSVKRMNTEAFF
TRBJ1-1,TRBV7-9,12,.,many,TGTGCCAGCAGCCCAGTTAACACTGAAGCTTTCTTT,CASSPVNTEAFF
TRBJ2-3,TRBV4-1,17,.,.,TGCGCCAGCAGCCAAGTTTTCGAGGCACCGGTAAGAGATACGCAGTATTTT,CASSQVFEAPVRDTQYF
TRBJ1-2,TRBV29-1,14,.,.,TGCAGCGTTGATGTACAGGGAGCTAACTATGGCTACACCTTC,CSVDVQGANYGYTF
TRBJ2-7,TRBV7-6,15,TRBD1,few,TGTGCCAGCAGCTTAGTGGGACAGGGGATTTACGAGCAGTACTTC,CASSLVGQGIYEQYF
TRBJ2-1,TRBV2,15,TRBD2,.,TGTGCCACCTCAGCTAGCGGGAGCCCCTACAATGAGCAGTTCTTC,CATSASGSPYNEQFF
TRBJ1-1,TRBV20-1,11,.,.,TGCAGTGGGGACCGCCAGACTGAAGCTTTCTTT,CSGDRQTEAFF
TRBJ2-5,TRBV3-1,17,TRBD2,few,TGTGCCAGCAGCCGACGAATTAGCGGGGGGAACCAAGAGACCCAGTACTTC,CASSRRISGGNQETQYF
TRBJ2-7,TRBV28,13,TRBD1,.,TGTGCCAGCAGTACACGGACAGGGAGCAAGCAGTACTTC,CASSTRTGSKQYF
TRBJ1-1,TRBV10-3,12,.,.,TGTGCCATCAGTGTAGAGAACACTGAAGCTTTCTTT,CAISVENTEAFF
TRBJ2-1,TRBV7-2,15,TRBD2,.,TGTGCCAGCAGCCGCCTTGGACTAGACTACAATGAGCAGTTCTTC,CASSRLGLDYNEQFF
TRBJ2-1,TRBV5-1,16,.,few,TGCGCCAGCAGCTTGGCTGGGGCTACCTCCTACAATGAGCAGTTCTTC,CASSLAGATSYNEQFF
TRBJ2-3,TRBV5-1,14,TRBD1,few,TGCGCCAGCAGCCCTTGGACAGGGGCAGATACGCAGTATTTT,CASSPWTGADTQYF
TRBJ2-3,TRBV6-2/TRBV6-3,13,.,.,TGTGCCAGCAGTCCATATGGGGGAGATACGCAGTATTTT,CASSPYGGDTQYF
TRBJ2-7,TRBV6-8,15,TRBD1,.,TGTGCCAGCAGTTACATTCGGGACAGCGACTACGAGCAGTACTTC,CASSYIRDSDYEQYF
TRBJ2-7,TRBV11-2,14,TRBD2,.,TGTGCCAGCAGCCCAATGACGGGAGGCTACGAGCAGTACTTC,CASSPMTGGYEQYF
TRBJ2-3,TRBV2,15,TRBD1,.,TGTGCCAGCAGTCCGGGGACAGGGACCACAGATACGCAGTATTTT,CASSPGTGTTDTQYF
TRBJ2-7,TRBV11-1,18,TRBD1,.,TGTGCCAGCAGCCACCGAAAGCAACAGGGGGCCTTCTCCTACGAGCAGTACTTC,CASSHRKQQGAFSYEQYF
TRBJ2-2,TRBV7-2,16,TRBD1,.,TGTGCCAGCAGCCCTAGCCAGGGGGCGCGTCCCGGGGAGCTGTTTTTT,CASSPSQGARPGELFF
TRBJ2-5,TRBV5-1,15,.,.,TGCGCCAGCAGCGGCGGGACAGCCCAACAAGAGACCCAGTACTTC,CASSGGTAQQETQYF
TRBJ1-4,TRBV5-1,20,TRBD1,few,TGCGCCAGCAGCCAGTTCGGGAGACAGGGGGGCGGCGTAGCTAATGAAAAACTGTTTTTT,CASSQFGRQGGGVANEKLFF